These T cell receptor beta chains were read from a single sample in a study of T cell repertoires in aging, cancer and after chemotherapy. TCRdb independently ran MiXCR on the multiplex PCR reads; one entry per CDR3 protein. The data contain several thousand distinct CDR3 sequences, 45% to 70% of them singletons. The sequenced material came from blood. Source of these receptors: a human donor in good health. The CDR3 runs from the conserved cysteine through the conserved F or W. Each record gives: V gene, D gene, J gene, clone size, CDR3 protein, CDR3 DNA. A D gene is named only where the DNA matches it firmly. Only some rows state a clone size, as once, few, many or a class for expanded clones.

TRBV29-1	-	TRBJ2-7	-	CSVEASGQASYEQYF	TGCAGCGTTGAGGCGTCAGGGCAAGCGTCCTACGAGCAGTACTTC
TRBV5-4	TRBD1	TRBJ2-2	few	CASSLGQGRNTGELFF	TGTGCCAGCAGCCTCGGACAGGGGAGGAACACCGGGGAGCTGTTTTTT
TRBV6-5	-	TRBJ1-6	few	CASSLGSYNSPLHF	TGTGCCAGCAGTTTGGGATCCTATAATTCACCCCTCCACTTT
TRBV15	-	TRBJ1-2	-	CATSRVPQNNYGYTF	TGTGCCACCAGCAGGGTCCCACAGAATAACTATGGCTACACCTTC
TRBV11-1	TRBD2	TRBJ2-2	few	CASSIPGLANTGELFF	TGTGCCAGCAGCATACCGGGACTAGCGAACACCGGGGAGCTGTTTTTT
TRBV6-1	-	TRBJ2-5	few	CASIEEWETQYF	TGTGCCAGCATCGAGGAGTGGGAGACCCAGTACTTC
TRBV18	-	TRBJ2-3	-	CASSPGITDTQYF	TGTGCCAGCTCACCCGGGATCACAGATACGCAGTATTTT
TRBV15	TRBD2	TRBJ2-3	-	CASNRGRSTDTQYF	TGTGCCAGCAATCGCGGGAGGTCCACAGATACGCAGTATTTT
TRBV6-2/TRBV6-3	-	TRBJ2-6	-	CASSYSSSGANVLTF	TGTGCCAGCAGTTACTCGTCTTCTGGGGCCAACGTCCTGACTTTC
TRBV6-5	TRBD2	TRBJ2-2	-	CASSLLRLAGHTGELFF	TGTGCCAGCAGTTTATTAAGACTAGCGGGACACACCGGGGAGCTGTTTTTT
TRBV6-2/TRBV6-3	-	TRBJ2-3	-	CASSYTGYGDTQYF	TGTGCCAGCAGTTACACGGGGTATGGAGATACGCAGTATTTT
TRBV5-4	-	TRBJ2-5	-	CASSLAQTQYF	TGTGCCAGCAGCTTGGCCCAGACCCAGTACTTC
TRBV19	TRBD2	TRBJ2-1	few	CASSTWTSRAWEQFF	TGTGCCAGTAGTACTTGGACTAGCAGGGCATGGGAGCAGTTCTTC
TRBV6-6	-	TRBJ2-2	-	CASREGGGTGELFF	TGTGCCAGTAGAGAGGGAGGGGGAACCGGGGAGCTGTTTTTT
TRBV27	TRBD2	TRBJ2-3	few	CASSPRTSGRGDTQYF	TGTGCCAGCAGTCCGAGGACTAGCGGGAGGGGAGATACGCAGTATTTT
TRBV27	-	TRBJ2-3	-	CVTAKTASTDTQYF	TGTGTTACAGCAAAGACAGCTAGCACAGATACGCAGTATTTT
TRBV19	-	TRBJ1-1	-	CASSRDGKSEAFF	TGTGCCAGTAGTAGGGACGGGAAATCTGAAGCTTTCTTT
TRBV5-4	TRBD1	TRBJ1-5	-	CASSMGQGGQPQHF	TGTGCCAGCAGCATGGGACAGGGCGGGCAGCCCCAGCATTTT
TRBV27	-	TRBJ2-5	few	CASSPQGAQETQYF	TGTGCCAGCAGTCCACAGGGTGCACAAGAGACCCAGTACTTC
TRBV6-1	TRBD1	TRBJ1-2	-	CASGQGKLAYGYTF	TGTGCCAGCGGACAGGGTAAACTCGCATATGGCTACACCTTC
TRBV19	-	TRBJ1-4	-	CASNIRSTNEKLFF	TGTGCCAGCAATATCCGATCTACTAATGAAAAACTGTTTTTT
TRBV29-1	-	TRBJ2-7	-	CSGKRDIADEQYF	TGCAGCGGAAAACGGGACATCGCCGACGAGCAGTACTTC
TRBV24-1	TRBD2	TRBJ2-1	-	CATSDRLAGVLSYNEQFF	TGTGCCACCAGTGATAGACTAGCGGGAGTCCTCTCCTACAATGAGCAGTTCTTC